The next 30 T cell receptor beta chains were all read from a single sample in a study of blood T cells in healthy people across ages. Next came a second PCR, run for about 7 to 11 cycles, which used a sample-barcoded 5' primer along with a J-beta primer mix. Using its own MiXCR run on the 5' RACE reads, TCRdb lists one record per CDR3 protein. Of 850,000 to 1,000,000 distinct CDR3 sequences listed, roughly 47% are singletons. Sequences were obtained from blood. These receptors originate from a woman in her fifties or sixties in good health.

V is TRBV6-6 and J is TRBJ2-3; 8 nucleotides line up with TRBD1. There are 16 residues in the CDR3. V was clipped by 3 bases and J by 0 bases; unmatched bases: 5. CDR1 is MNHNY, CDR2 SVGAGI, per germline (reference sequence). CDR3 sequence reads: CASSYLGQVSTDTQYF. CDR3 DNA sequence: TGTGCCAGCAGTTATTTGGGACAGGTTAGCACAGATACGCAGTATTTT.

V gene TRBV10-3 combines with J gene TRBJ2-7; D is unresolved. V was cut by 0 bases and J by 4 bases, with 4 bases left in between. The CDR3 extends over 12 amino acids. Germline CDR1 is ENHRY and CDR2 is SYGVKD. The DNA for the CDR3 is TGTGCCATCAGTGAGTCCTTGTACGAGCAGTACTTC. Translated: CAISESLYEQYF.

This clonotype was observed a few times. V usage is TRBV11-3 and J usage is TRBJ2-7; the D gene is possibly TRBD1 (6 bases). CDR3 size: 13 residues. The V gene's germline CDR1 is SGHNT and CDR2 YENEEA. Trimming left V 4 bases short and J 5 bases short, with 12 bases between. The CDR3 region is CASSYASGDEQYF. The DNA of the CDR3 is TGTGCCAGCAGCTACGCTTCAGGGGACGAGCAGTACTTC.

This clonotype came up a few times. The chain is built from TRBV2 and TRBJ2-3; D not certain. The CDR3 loop spans 13 amino acids. The germline CDR1 and CDR2 sequences are SNHLY and FYNNEI. With 3 bases removed from V and 1 base from J, the gap between germline ends came to 5 bases. For the CDR3, the DNA is TGTGCCAGCAGTGATGATGGCACAGATACGCAGTATTTT. Translation gives CASSDDGTDTQYF. The entire variable domain, with the rest obtained from reference TRBV2 and TRBJ2-3, is as follows: EPEVTQTPSHQVTQMGQEVILRCVPISNHLYFYWYRQILGQKVEFLVSFYNNEISEKSEIFDDQFSVERPDGSNFTLKIRSTKLEDSAMYFCASSDDGTDTQYFGPGTRLTVL.

This clonotype was observed many times. The chain employs TRBV12-3 or TRBV12-4 and TRBJ2-5; 9 nucleotides match TRBD2. The CDR3 is 14 residues long. V shed 3 bases and J 2 bases; nucleotides not matched to a gene: 1. CDR3 region: CASSLLAGQETQYF. The CDR3 bases are TGTGCCAGCAGTTTGCTAGCGGGGCAAGAGACCCAGTACTTC.

This chain connects TRBV5-1 to TRBJ2-7, with a weak D call TRBD2 (5 bases). The CDR3 is 13 amino acids. Germline assignment: CDR1 SGHRS and CDR2 YFSETQ. Trimming shortened V by 0 bases and J by 3 bases, and 7 bases separated the two germline ends. The CDR3 spells CASSLGAVYEQYF. CDR3 in DNA: TGCGCCAGCAGCTTGGGAGCGGTCTACGAGCAGTACTTC.

This clonotype was counted a few times. V and J are TRBV7-9 and TRBJ1-1; a weak D match, TRBD1 (5 bases). V lost 4 bases to trimming and J lost 11 bases, with 17 bases between them. The CDR3 runs 13 residues. CDR1 and CDR2 from the germline V gene are SEHNR and FQNEAQ (reference sequence). The CDR3 bases are TGTGCCAGCAGCTCCACAGGCTCACCAGGGGCTTTCTTT. Its translation is CASSSTGSPGAFF.

The count of this clonotype is one. The chain is built from TRBV6-2 or TRBV6-3 and TRBJ1-4; D uncertain. V gave up 8 bases and J gave up 8 bases, with 9 bases separating them. Per germline, CDR1 MNHEY and CDR2 SVGEGT. The CDR3 extends over 11 amino acids. The CDR3 DNA sequence: TGTGCCAGCGGCATAGCAGAAAAACTGTTTTTT. Its translation is CASGIAEKLFF.

This clonotype was counted between two and nine times. The chain has TRBV12-3 or TRBV12-4 and TRBJ1-1, with D hard to call. There are 12 residues in the CDR3. The germline V and J ends were trimmed by 1 base and 8 bases, with 8 bases remaining between them. The CDR3 sequence is CASSLEGQEAFF. DNA for the CDR3: TGTGCCAGCAGTTTAGAGGGCCAGGAAGCTTTCTTT.

The CDR3 bases are TGTGCCAGCAGTTTCTTCCCCTCTGAGACCCAGTACTTC. This encodes CASSFFPSETQYF. The gene calls are TRBV28 and TRBJ2-5; no reliable D call. The ends were cut back, 3 bases at V and 5 bases at J, with 10 bases in the middle. CDR1 and CDR2 from the germline V gene are MDHEN and SYDVKM. CDR3 size: 13 residues. The full variable domain, with the rest looked up from reference TRBV28 and TRBJ2-5, is DVKVTQSSRYLVKRTGEKVFLECVQDMDHENMFWYRQDPGLGLRLIYFSYDVKMKEKGDIPEGYSVSREKKERFSLILESASTNQTSMYLCASSFFPSETQYFGPGTRLLVL.

This clonotype was seen a handful of times. The J gene is TRBJ2-1, the V gene TRBV20-1, with a weak D call TRBD2 (5 bases). This CDR3 has 14 amino acids. Per the germline V gene, CDR1 is DFQATT and CDR2 is SNEGSKA (reference sequence). The germline V and J ends were trimmed by 6 bases and 0 bases, with 12 bases remaining between them. CDR3 residues: CSALLGISYNEQFF. The CDR3 region has the DNA TGCAGTGCCCTACTAGGGATCTCCTACAATGAGCAGTTCTTC.

This clonotype has a handful of counts. The chain carries TRBV7-2 and TRBJ2-5; D call uncertain. Germline lookup yields CDR1 SGHTA and CDR2 FQGNSA. V gave up 6 bases and J gave up 0 bases, with 8 bases separating them. The CDR3 runs 13 residues. For the CDR3, the DNA is TGTGCCAGCAGTTACATCTACCAAGAGACCCAGTACTTC. Translated, it gives CASSYIYQETQYF.

Details on this clonotype: Given a much more abundant clone one base away, this may be a read error. The genes are TRBV5-8 and TRBJ2-5; D gene ambiguous. This CDR3 spans 12 amino acids. The V gene's germline CDR1 is SGHTS and CDR2 YDEGEE. The CDR3 bases are TGTACCAGCAGCTGGACCCAAGAGACCCAGTACTTC. Translating it yields CTSSWTQETQYF. The complete variable domain, with remaining parts taken from reference TRBV5-8 and TRBJ2-5, reads EAGVTQSPTHLIKTRGQQATLRCSPISGHTSVYWYQQALGLGLQFLLWYDEGEERNRGNFPPRFSGRQFPNYSSELNVNALELEDSALYLCTSSWTQETQYFGPGTRLLVL.

This clonotype was observed a handful of times. The chain couples TRBV7-2 to TRBJ2-5; 11 bases match TRBD2. The CDR3 runs to 14 residues. Germline V gene data show CDR1 as SGHTA and CDR2 as FQGNSA. Trimming cost V 5 bases and J 13 bases; bases outside gene matches: 12. This CDR3 reads CASSQTASGRNPYF. For the CDR3, the DNA is TGTGCCAGCAGCCAAACCGCTAGCGGGAGGAACCCGTACTTC.

The DNA for the CDR3 is TGCGCCAGCAGCTACTACACCCAGAACACTGAAGCTTTCTTT. Amino acids: CASSYYTQNTEAFF. The rearrangement links TRBV5-1 to TRBJ1-1; no firm D call. The CDR3 is 14 residues long. Germline CDR1 is SGHRS and CDR2 is YFSETQ. The V end was cut by 3 bases, the J end by 1 base, with 10 bases between.

This clonotype was observed a few times. This chain links TRBV5-1 with TRBJ2-5; no firm D call. Germline assignment: CDR1 SGHRS and CDR2 YFSETQ. The CDR3 totals 15 residues. V was clipped by 0 bases and J by 2 bases, with 11 bases between them. DNA of the CDR3: TGCGCCAGCAGCTTGGTCCAGAACCCGCAAGAGACCCAGTACTTC. Protein product: CASSLVQNPQETQYF. Drawing the rest from reference TRBV5-1 and TRBJ2-5, the complete variable domain is KAGVTQTPRYLIKTRGQQVTLSCSPISGHRSVSWYQQTPGQGLQFLFEYFSETQRNKGNFPGRFSGRQFSNSRSEMNVSTLELGDSALYLCASSLVQNPQETQYFGPGTRLLVL.

The rearrangement links TRBV7-2 to TRBJ2-1; tentative D call: TRBD2 (5 bases). Germline V gene sequence: CDR1 SGHTA, CDR2 FQGNSA. The ends were cut back, 5 bases at V and 0 bases at J, with 14 bases in the middle. The CDR3 totals 16 residues. CDR3 in DNA: TGTGCCAGCAGCCGACAAGCGGCTAGCTCCTACAATGAGCAGTTCTTC. It translates to CASSRQAASSYNEQFF.

The genes are TRBV3-1 and TRBJ1-2; D might be TRBD1 (5 bases). Trimming cost V 5 bases and J 2 bases, with 12 bases left between them. This CDR3 comprises 14 residues. Germline V gene lookup returns CDR1 LGHDT and CDR2 YNNKEL (reference sequence). The CDR3 bases are TGTGCCAGCAGCGCCCAGGGAGCGAACTATGGCTACACCTTC. Translation gives CASSAQGANYGYTF.

The gene calls are TRBV5-1 and TRBJ2-3; 10 positions match TRBD2. V shed 3 bases and J 5 bases; nucleotides not matched to a gene: 9. There are 16 residues in the CDR3. The germline CDR1 and CDR2 sequences are SGHRS and YFSETQ. The CDR3 nucleotides read TGCGCCAGCAGCTCTCTATTAGCGGGAGGTGTAGATACGCAGTATTTT. Residues: CASSSLLAGGVDTQYF.

The chain recombines TRBV3-1 with TRBJ2-5; D not resolved. There are 14 residues in the CDR3. Trimming removed 0 bases from V and 7 bases from J, with 12 bases in between. CDR1 is LGHDT and CDR2 is YNNKEL in the germline V gene (reference sequence). The CDR3 DNA follows: TGTGCCAGCAGCCAAGATATCGTAATCGGGACCCAGTACTTC. Its translation: CASSQDIVIGTQYF.

Only one count was recorded for this clonotype. The CDR3 region has the DNA TGTGCCAGCAGTTTCCGGACTAGCGGGAGAGGGCAGTACTTC. Its translation is CASSFRTSGRGQYF. This chain connects TRBV12-3 or TRBV12-4 to TRBJ2-7, with 13 bases aligning to TRBD2. With V trimmed by 3 bases and J by 9 bases, 5 bases remained unmatched. CDR3 size: 14 residues.

This clonotype was recorded a few times. The V gene is TRBV29-1, the J gene TRBJ2-3; 8 nucleotides agree with TRBD2. There are 14 residues in the CDR3. Losses at the gene ends were 2 bases for V and 2 bases for J; bases not matched to a gene: 3. CDR1 and CDR2 (germline): SQVTM, ANQGSEA. The CDR3 loop reads CSVERTSFTDTQYF. The CDR3 region has the DNA TGCAGCGTTGAAAGGACTAGCTTCACAGATACGCAGTATTTT.

This clonotype came up a few times. The J gene is TRBJ2-5, the V gene TRBV6-5; D is tentatively TRBD1 or TRBD2 (5 bases each). The end of the DNA is better explained by TRBJ2-7, so the J call may be wrong. The CDR3 covers 12 residues. Germline lookup yields CDR1 MNHEY and CDR2 SVGAGI. The CDR3 reads CACRDASYEQYF. The CDR3 DNA reads as TGTGCCTGCCGGGACGCCTCCTACGAGCAGTACTTC.

In its sample, this clonotype was seen a few times. This chain connects TRBV11-2 to TRBJ2-4; the D gene is possibly TRBD2 (5 bases). This CDR3 spans 13 amino acids. Germline V gene sequence: CDR1 SGHAT, CDR2 FQNNGV. Trimming cost V 5 bases and J 13 bases, with 18 bases left between them. CDR3 protein: CASSSGQVGTQYF. CDR3 nucleotide sequence: TGTGCCAGCAGCAGCGGCCAGGTGGGAACCCAGTACTTC.

V gene TRBV20-1 combines with J gene TRBJ2-4, with 11 bases fitting TRBD1. CDR1 and CDR2 from the germline V gene are DFQATT and SNEGSKA (reference sequence). V lost 6 bases to trimming and J lost 0 bases; unmatched junction nucleotides: 7. The CDR3 spans 16 residues. The CDR3 DNA follows: TGCAGTGCAATGGACAGGGGGCGCCTAGCCAAAAACATTCAGTACTTC. Translation: CSAMDRGRLAKNIQYF.

The V gene is TRBV7-2, the J gene TRBJ1-2; possibly TRBD1 for D (5 bases). The V gene's germline CDR1 is SGHTA and CDR2 FQGNSA. Trimming removed 1 base at V and 4 bases at J, with 13 bases between. CDR3 length equals 15 residues. DNA of the CDR3: TGTGCCAGCAGCTTAGTGGAAGGGGAGGCCTATGGCTACACCTTC. Translated: CASSLVEGEAYGYTF.

The chain uses TRBV11-2 and TRBJ2-5; a possible D gene is TRBD2 (6 bases). Germline V gene data show CDR1 as SGHAT and CDR2 as FQNNGV. V lost 5 bases and J 5 bases, leaving 18 bases between the germline ends. This CDR3 has 15 amino acids. CDR3 amino acids: CASSAQYGSRETQYF. Here the CDR3 DNA reads TGTGCCAGCAGCGCCCAATACGGGAGTCGGGAGACCCAGTACTTC.

The chain links TRBV15 to TRBJ2-7; D call uncertain. From germline, CDR1 is LNHNV and CDR2 YYDKDF (reference sequence). Between the trimmed V and J ends, which lost 0 bases and 4 bases, there was a span of 7 bases. The CDR3 has 13 residues. CDR3 in amino acids: CATSRDFGYEQYF. The CDR3 nucleotides read TGTGCCACCAGCAGAGATTTCGGATACGAGCAGTACTTC.

V is TRBV5-1 and J is TRBJ2-1; tentatively, D is TRBD1 (6 bases). The CDR3 spans 15 residues. Deletions cut 4 bases from V and 9 bases from J, with 20 bases between. CDR1 is SGHRS and CDR2 is YFSETQ in the germline V gene. Here the CDR3 DNA reads TGCGCCAGCAGCCTGGGCCAGGGGCCTTCCAGTGAGCAGTTCTTC. This gives the protein CASSLGQGPSSEQFF.

The chain uses TRBV7-6 and TRBJ2-7; 11 nucleotides agree with TRBD2. The CDR3 has 19 residues. V shed 5 bases and J 0 bases; nucleotides not matched to a gene: 15. The V gene's germline CDR1 is SGHVS and CDR2 FNYEAQ. This CDR3 reads CASSPIIGRTSGRSYEQYF. The CDR3 region has the DNA TGTGCCAGCAGCCCCATTATCGGGAGGACTAGCGGGCGCTCCTACGAGCAGTACTTC.